This entry features one T cell receptor (beta chain) sequence. Its antigen is currently unknown. These data come from a study of monozygotic twins with inflammatory bowel disease. Looked up from germline, CDR1 is SGDLS and CDR2 is YYNGEE. CDR3 length equals 19 residues. TCRdb re-called the 5' RACE reads; every CDR3 protein appears as one record, without DNA. Found here are approximately 160,000 distinct CDR3 sequences; the top ten clones hold more than 2.5%. Broader study findings: Lower sharing of clonotypes with other individuals was seen in IBD patients than in healthy twins. This was most marked in patients showing signs of disease activity.

The sequenced sample consisted of blood. The chain combines TRBV9 with TRBJ2-1; TCRdb's D call of TRBD2 is untestable without DNA. The TCR was taken from a human donor with ulcerative colitis or Crohn's disease, or a healthy co-twin of an affected twin (not recorded which). CDR3 in amino acids: CASSVGPDSRLAGGYEQFF.